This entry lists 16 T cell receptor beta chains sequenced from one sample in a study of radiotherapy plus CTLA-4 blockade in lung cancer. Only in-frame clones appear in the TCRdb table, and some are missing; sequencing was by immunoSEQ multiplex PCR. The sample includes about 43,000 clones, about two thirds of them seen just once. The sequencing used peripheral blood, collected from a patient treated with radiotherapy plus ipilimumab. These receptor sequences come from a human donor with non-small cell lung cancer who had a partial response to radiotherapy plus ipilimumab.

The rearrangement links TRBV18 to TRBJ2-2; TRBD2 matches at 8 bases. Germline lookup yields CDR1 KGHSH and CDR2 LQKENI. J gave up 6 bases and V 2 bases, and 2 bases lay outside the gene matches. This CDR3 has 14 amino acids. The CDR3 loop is CASSPAGGSGELFF. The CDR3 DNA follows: TGTGCCAGCTCACCAGCGGGAGGATCCGGGGAGCTGTTTTTT.

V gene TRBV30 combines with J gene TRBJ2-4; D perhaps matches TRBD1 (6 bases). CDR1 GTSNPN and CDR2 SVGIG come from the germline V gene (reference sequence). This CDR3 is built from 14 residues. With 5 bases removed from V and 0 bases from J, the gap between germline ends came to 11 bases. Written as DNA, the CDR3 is TGTGCCTGGGAGGACAGTGGAGCCAAAAACATTCAGTACTTC. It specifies CAWEDSGAKNIQYF.

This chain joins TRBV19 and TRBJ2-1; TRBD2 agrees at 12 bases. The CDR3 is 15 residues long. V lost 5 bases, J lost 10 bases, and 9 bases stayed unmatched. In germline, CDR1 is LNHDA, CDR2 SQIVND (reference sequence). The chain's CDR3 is CASSSPTSGRNEQFF. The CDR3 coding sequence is TGTGCCAGTAGTTCCCCGACTAGCGGGAGAAACGAGCAGTTCTTC.

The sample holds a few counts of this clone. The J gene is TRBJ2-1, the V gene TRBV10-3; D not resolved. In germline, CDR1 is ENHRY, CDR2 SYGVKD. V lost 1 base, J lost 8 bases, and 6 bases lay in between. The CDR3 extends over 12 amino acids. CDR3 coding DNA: TGTGCCATCAGTGAGTTGGGCGATGAGCAGTTCTTC. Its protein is CAISELGDEQFF.

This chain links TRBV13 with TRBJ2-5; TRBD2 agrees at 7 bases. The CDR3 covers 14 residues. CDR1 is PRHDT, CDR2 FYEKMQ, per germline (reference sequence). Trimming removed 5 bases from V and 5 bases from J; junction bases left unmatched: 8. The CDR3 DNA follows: TGTGCCAGCAGCATCGGCGGGAGCTTGGAGACCCAGTACTTC. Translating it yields CASSIGGSLETQYF.

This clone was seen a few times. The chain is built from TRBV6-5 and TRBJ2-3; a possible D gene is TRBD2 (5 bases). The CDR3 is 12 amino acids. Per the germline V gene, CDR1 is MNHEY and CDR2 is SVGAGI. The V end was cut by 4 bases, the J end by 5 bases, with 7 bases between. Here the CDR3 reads CASSFEGDTQYF. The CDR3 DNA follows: TGTGCCAGCAGTTTTGAGGGAGATACGCAGTATTTT.

This CDR3 reads CASSPSAGGGNEQFF. The CDR3 bases are TGTGCCAGCAGCCCTTCGGCGGGGGGGGGCAATGAGCAGTTCTTC. V usage is TRBV14 and J usage is TRBJ2-1; 9 bases fit TRBD2. V trimming: 4 bases; J trimming: 6 bases; junction bases outside the gene matches: 7. Germline loops: CDR1 SGHDN, CDR2 FVKESK. The CDR3 sequence is 15 residues long.

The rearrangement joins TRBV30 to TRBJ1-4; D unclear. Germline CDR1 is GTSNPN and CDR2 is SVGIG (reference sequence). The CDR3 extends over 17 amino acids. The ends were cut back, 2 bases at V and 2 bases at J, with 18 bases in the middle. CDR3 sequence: CAWSNPFGADTNEKLFF. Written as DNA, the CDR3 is TGTGCCTGGAGTAACCCCTTCGGAGCCGATACTAATGAAAAACTGTTTTTT.

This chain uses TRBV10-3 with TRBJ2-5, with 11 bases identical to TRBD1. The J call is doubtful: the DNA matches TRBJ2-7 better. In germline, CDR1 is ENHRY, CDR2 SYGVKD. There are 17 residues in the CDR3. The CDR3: CAISESLGTGGKREQYF. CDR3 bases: TGTGCCATCAGTGAGTCCCTTGGGACAGGGGGTAAGCGCGAGCAGTACTTC.

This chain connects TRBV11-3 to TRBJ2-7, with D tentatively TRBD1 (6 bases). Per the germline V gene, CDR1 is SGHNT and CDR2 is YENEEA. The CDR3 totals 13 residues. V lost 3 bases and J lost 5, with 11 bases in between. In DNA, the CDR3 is TGTGCCAGCAGCTTGCACAACAGGGACGAGCAGTACTTC. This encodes CASSLHNRDEQYF.

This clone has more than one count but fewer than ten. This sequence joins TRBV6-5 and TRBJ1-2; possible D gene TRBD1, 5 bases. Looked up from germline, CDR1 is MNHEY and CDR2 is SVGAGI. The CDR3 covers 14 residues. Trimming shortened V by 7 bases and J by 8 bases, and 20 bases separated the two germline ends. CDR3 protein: CASTHGARGRGYTF. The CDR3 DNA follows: TGTGCCAGCACACACGGGGCGCGGGGCCGCGGCTACACCTTC.

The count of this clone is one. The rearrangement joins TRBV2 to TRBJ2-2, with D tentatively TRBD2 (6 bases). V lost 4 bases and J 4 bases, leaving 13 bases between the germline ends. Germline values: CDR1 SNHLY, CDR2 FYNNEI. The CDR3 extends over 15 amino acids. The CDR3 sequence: CASSVGVGGTGELFF. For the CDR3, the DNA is TGTGCCAGCAGTGTTGGGGTGGGGGGCACCGGGGAGCTGTTTTTT.

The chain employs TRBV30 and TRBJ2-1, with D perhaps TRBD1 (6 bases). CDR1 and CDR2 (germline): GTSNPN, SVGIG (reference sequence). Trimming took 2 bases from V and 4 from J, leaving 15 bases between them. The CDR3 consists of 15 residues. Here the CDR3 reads CAWSWTASGYNEQFF. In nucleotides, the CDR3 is TGTGCCTGGAGTTGGACAGCCTCGGGGTACAATGAGCAGTTCTTC.

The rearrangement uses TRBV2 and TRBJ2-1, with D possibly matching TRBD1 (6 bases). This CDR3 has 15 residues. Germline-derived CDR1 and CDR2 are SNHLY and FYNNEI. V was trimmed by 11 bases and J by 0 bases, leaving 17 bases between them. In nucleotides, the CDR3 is TGTGCCTGCCCTGGGGGCGGTTCCTCCTACAATGAGCAGTTCTTC. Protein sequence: CACPGGGSSYNEQFF.

The CDR3 reads CASSQVATSSGNTIYF. CDR3 in DNA: TGTGCCAGCAGCCAAGTGGCTACTAGCTCTGGAAACACCATATATTTT. This rearrangement joins TRBV4-2 to TRBJ1-3, with D unclear. This CDR3 spans 16 amino acids. Germline CDR1 is LGHNA and CDR2 is YNFKEQ. Deletions cut 1 base from V and 0 bases from J, with 10 bases between.

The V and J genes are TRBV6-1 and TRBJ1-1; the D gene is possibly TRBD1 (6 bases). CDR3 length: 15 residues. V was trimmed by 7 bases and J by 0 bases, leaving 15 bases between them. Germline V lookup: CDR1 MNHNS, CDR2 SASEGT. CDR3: CASKPTGAMNTEAFF. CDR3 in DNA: TGTGCCAGCAAACCGACAGGAGCCATGAACACTGAAGCTTTCTTT.